This T cell receptor (beta chain) appears in the sequencing data of a study of glioma-infiltrating T cells. Study-level background: Before surgery, glioma patients received dexamethasone for at most six days. Blood libraries targeted about 4- to 11-fold coverage of some 980,000 T cells. Study-level results: Signature shared blood CDR3 motifs were enriched in low-divergence and depleted in high-divergence patients. Gliomas, especially low-grade, showed above-expected tissue-blood divergence; non-neoplastic patients showed below.

The table lists this clonotype with many counts. Antigen specificity is unknown. Germline values: CDR1 MNHEY, CDR2 SMNVEV (reference sequence). With 1 base clipped from V and 0 bases from J, the junction kept 12 bases outside the gene matches. The CDR3 has 19 amino acids. Amplification of TCR alpha and beta CDR3 regions from RNA used iRepertoire nested multiplex PCR. TCRdb reprocessed the multiplex PCR reads via MiXCR and lists one record per CDR3 protein. The profile shows about 380,000 distinct CDR3 sequences, 35% to 45% of them singletons. This chain links TRBV27 with TRBJ2-1; 7 positions match TRBD2. The sequenced sample consisted of glioma tissue, nonneoplastic brain tissue, or PBMCs (not recorded which). This sequence was found in a human donor with low-grade glioma or glioblastoma, undergoing nonglioma brain surgery, or in good health (not recorded which). CDR3 amino acids: CASSLYREAPIGSYNEQFF. CDR3 nucleotide sequence: TGTGCCAGCAGTTTATACCGGGAGGCTCCAATCGGCTCCTACAATGAGCAGTTCTTC.